The 15 T cell receptor beta chains in this list originate from one sample, sequenced in a study of human T cells and chemical hapten exposure. Each CDR3 protein is one row after TCRdb ran MiXCR on the RACE reads. This sample has under 200,000 distinct CDR3 sequences, with roughly 26% found just once. Described time point: patch test 3, about 24 weeks after DPC sensitization. The treatment here: therapeutic diphenylcyclopropenone sensitization with weekly scalp DPC. The input for sequencing was whole blood, taken in connection with sensitization to the hapten diphenylcyclopropenone (DPC). The source of these receptors is a woman between 18 and 29 years old with alopecia areata. Some clones in this sample may be carry-over from other donors' samples.

A few counts support this clonotype. This chain joins TRBV6-5 and TRBJ2-7, with TRBD1 identical over 7 bases. With V trimmed by 8 bases and J by 4 bases, 5 bases remained unmatched. The germline V gene encodes CDR1 MNHEY and CDR2 SVGAGI. The CDR3 is made up of 12 amino acids. The CDR3, as DNA: TGTGCCAGCCGGGGACAGCTTTACGAGCAGTACTTC. It specifies CASRGQLYEQYF.

This clonotype showed up many times. The genes are TRBV7-9 and TRBJ1-1; D unresolved. Looked up from germline, CDR1 is SEHNR and CDR2 is FQNEAQ (reference sequence). The CDR3 has 12 residues. The V end was cut by 3 bases, the J end by 0 bases, with 2 bases between. CDR3 bases: TGTGCCAGCAGCTTGGTGAACACTGAAGCTTTCTTT. Encoded protein: CASSLVNTEAFF.

The CDR3 loop is CSARVTSSGGTLYEQYF. The CDR3, as DNA: TGCAGTGCTAGAGTTACGAGTAGCGGGGGAACCTTATACGAGCAGTACTTC. The gene calls are TRBV20-1 and TRBJ2-7; TRBD2 matches 9 bases. The CDR3 is 17 residues long. J gave up 4 bases and V 1 base, and 14 bases lay outside the gene matches. Germline V gene lookup returns CDR1 DFQATT and CDR2 SNEGSKA (reference sequence).

The chain links TRBV5-1 to TRBJ2-3; no firm D call. CDR1 SGHRS and CDR2 YFSETQ come from the germline V gene. Trimming shortened V by 4 bases and J by 2 bases, and 11 bases separated the two germline ends. The CDR3 sequence is 14 residues long. The CDR3 region is CASSRQHNTDTQYF. In DNA, the CDR3 is TGCGCCAGCAGCCGCCAACATAACACAGATACGCAGTATTTT.

This clonotype was counted many times. The chain joins TRBV7-9 to TRBJ2-2; 9 nucleotides agree with TRBD2. The germline V gene has CDR1 SEHNR and CDR2 FQNEAQ (reference sequence). The CDR3 has 16 residues. V was clipped by 4 bases and J by 6 bases; unmatched bases: 9. In DNA, the CDR3 is TGTGCCAGCAGCTCAGGAGTAGTAGCGGGGGCCGGGGAGCTGTTTTTT. This sequence encodes CASSSGVVAGAGELFF.

The V gene is TRBV7-2, the J gene TRBJ2-2, with unresolved D. CDR3 length equals 14 residues. Between the trimmed V and J ends, which lost 1 base and 3 bases, there was a span of 6 bases. Per the germline V gene, CDR1 is SGHTA and CDR2 is FQGNSA. The CDR3 sequence: CASSLGTYTGELFF. CDR3 in DNA: TGTGCCAGCAGCTTAGGGACCTACACCGGGGAGCTGTTTTTT.

This clonotype was counted only a few times. V is TRBV7-2 and J is TRBJ1-5, with 10 bases matching TRBD1. Trimming took 5 bases from V and 7 from J; bases not matched to a gene: 8. The CDR3 spans 15 residues. The V gene's germline CDR1 is SGHTA and CDR2 FQGNSA. The CDR3 DNA follows: TGTGCCAGCAGCCCCTTGTGGACAGGGGGACAGCCCCAGCATTTT. Protein: CASSPLWTGGQPQHF.

In DNA form, the CDR3 reads TGCAGTGCTAGAGTGGGGTTCAAGGTGAATGAGCAGTTCTTC. This sequence encodes CSARVGFKVNEQFF. The chain links TRBV20-1 to TRBJ2-1; D gene uncertain. Per the germline V gene, CDR1 is DFQATT and CDR2 is SNEGSKA (reference sequence). The CDR3 loop spans 14 amino acids. V was trimmed by 1 base and J by 7 bases, leaving 14 bases between them.

This clonotype turned up a few times. The V gene is TRBV29-1, the J gene TRBJ2-1; no clear D gene. The CDR3 sequence is 12 residues long. Looked up from germline, CDR1 is SQVTM and CDR2 is ANQGSEA. Trimming pared 8 bases from V and 0 bases from J, leaving 8 bases between. The CDR3 DNA reads as TGCAGCCTATCCCCCTCCTACAATGAGCAGTTCTTC. Translation: CSLSPSYNEQFF.

This clonotype came up once. The chain joins TRBV7-2 to TRBJ2-2, with 10 nucleotides matching TRBD2. Germline trimming cut 8 bases from V and 5 bases from J; bases unmatched to any gene: 8. The CDR3 consists of 15 residues. CDR1 and CDR2 from the germline V gene are SGHTA and FQGNSA. The CDR3 sequence is CASQKAGGRTGELFF. For the CDR3, the DNA is TGTGCCAGCCAGAAAGCGGGGGGGCGGACCGGGGAGCTGTTTTTT.

Remarks on this clonotype: The junction does not match germline at one end; this may be a read error. The chain uses TRBV7-9 and TRBJ1-6; D gene uncertain. From germline, CDR1 is SEHNR and CDR2 FQNEAQ (reference sequence). This CDR3 is built from 13 residues. CDR3 sequence: CASSFKGNSPLHF. CDR3 DNA: TGTGCTAGCAGCTTTAAGGGTAATTCACCCCTCCACTTT.

This clonotype was counted at least ten times. As DNA, the CDR3 is TGCAGTGCTCGTCGGGACCGCCCCGGCGAGCAGTACTTC. Translation gives CSARRDRPGEQYF. The rearrangement links TRBV20-1 to TRBJ2-7; D is tentatively TRBD1 or TRBD2 (5 bases each). Trimming left V 5 bases short and J 6 bases short, with 17 bases between. The CDR3 sequence is 13 residues long. From germline, CDR1 is DFQATT and CDR2 SNEGSKA (reference sequence).

CDR3 DNA: TGTGCCGCCGCTGGGGACTCTGGGGCCAACGTCCTGACTTTC. Residues: CAAAGDSGANVLTF. The chain couples TRBV6-5 to TRBJ2-6; D remains ambiguous. The CDR3 contains 14 residues. Trimming shortened V by 11 bases and J by 0 bases, and 11 bases separated the two germline ends. CDR1 and CDR2 (germline): MNHEY, SVGAGI.

This clonotype was seen once. The rearrangement links TRBV5-1 to TRBJ1-1; the D gene is possibly TRBD1 (5 bases). Germline CDR1 reads SGHRS; CDR2 reads YFSETQ. Trimming took 1 base from V and 0 from J, leaving 13 bases between them. The CDR3 consists of 16 residues. CDR3: CASSLSRGGMNTEAFF. The CDR3 coding sequence is TGCGCCAGCAGCTTGTCGCGGGGCGGGATGAACACTGAAGCTTTCTTT.

A few counts support this clonotype. V usage is TRBV15 and J usage is TRBJ2-7, with D perhaps TRBD1 or TRBD2 (5 bases each). Germline values: CDR1 LNHNV, CDR2 YYDKDF (reference sequence). Trimming removed 1 base at V and 2 bases at J, with 9 bases between. This CDR3 is built from 14 residues. Written as DNA, the CDR3 is TGTGCCACCAGCAGAGCTGGGACCGCCTACGAGCAGTACTTC. It yields the protein CATSRAGTAYEQYF.